Listed below are T cell receptor beta chains from one sample, sequenced in a study of Ad26.COV2.S vaccination and SARS-CoV-2 variants. Sequencing used immunoSEQ multiplex PCR; TCRdb keeps in-frame clones, though not all of them. The sample lists about 350,000 clones, 92% occurring once. The specimen comprised peripheral blood, sampled after recovery from COVID-19. The receptors here all came from a human donor who had recovered from COVID-19. The CDR3 runs from the conserved cysteine through the conserved F or W. Each record gives: D gene, J gene, V gene, CDR3 DNA, CDR3 protein. A D gene is named only where the DNA matches it firmly.

. | TRBJ1-1 | TRBV18 | TGTGCCAGCTCACCATCAAACAGATTGAACACTGAAGCTTTCTTT | CASSPSNRLNTEAFF
. | TRBJ2-1 | TRBV27 | TGTGCCAGCAGTTTCCGACGGGGCCACAACAATGAGCAGTTCTTC | CASSFRRGHNNEQFF
. | TRBJ1-1 | TRBV5-4 | TGTGCCAGCAGCTTTGAACAGATGAACACTGAAGCTTTCTTT | CASSFEQMNTEAFF
. | TRBJ2-4 | TRBV9 | TGTGCCAGCAGCGCGGGTCTCGGTGTTAACATTCAGTACTTC | CASSAGLGVNIQYF
. | TRBJ2-1 | TRBV12-3/TRBV12-4 | TGTGCCAGCAGGATGACTAGTAGGGGTGAGCAGTTCTTC | CASRMTSRGEQFF
. | TRBJ1-1 | TRBV6-5 | TGTGCCAGCAGGACAGGGAACACTGAAGCTTTCTTT | CASRTGNTEAFF
TRBD1 | TRBJ2-7 | TRBV9 | TGTGCCAGCAGCGAGGGGACAGGGGGCTCCTACGAGCAGTACTTC | CASSEGTGGSYEQYF
. | TRBJ1-5 | TRBV6-5 | TGTGCCAGCAGCCGGGGGAGGGAGGGTCAGCCCCAGCATTTT | CASSRGREGQPQHF
. | TRBJ2-1 | TRBV7-8 | TGTGCCAGCTCCCCCTCGCAGGTCGGCAATGAGCAGTTCTTC | CASSPSQVGNEQFF
TRBD1 | TRBJ2-1 | TRBV15 | TGTGCCACCAGCGGTGGACAGGGCGTACAGGAGTTCTTC | CATSGGQGVQEFF
. | TRBJ2-7 | TRBV5-5 | TGTGCCAGCAGCTTGGATCTGGGGGCCTACGAGCAGTACTTC | CASSLDLGAYEQYF
. | TRBJ1-2 | TRBV12-3/TRBV12-4 | TGTGCCAGCAGTCCATTGGACGGCTATGGCTACACCTTC | CASSPLDGYGYTF
. | TRBJ2-7 | TRBV7-6 | TGTGCCAGCAGCTTAGCGCCTGGGGGGCGGGGGGAGCAGTACTTC | CASSLAPGGRGEQYF
TRBD1 | TRBJ1-2 | TRBV6-5 | TGTGCCAGCGGCCAAACAGGGGTTTATGGCTACACCTTC | CASGQTGVYGYTF